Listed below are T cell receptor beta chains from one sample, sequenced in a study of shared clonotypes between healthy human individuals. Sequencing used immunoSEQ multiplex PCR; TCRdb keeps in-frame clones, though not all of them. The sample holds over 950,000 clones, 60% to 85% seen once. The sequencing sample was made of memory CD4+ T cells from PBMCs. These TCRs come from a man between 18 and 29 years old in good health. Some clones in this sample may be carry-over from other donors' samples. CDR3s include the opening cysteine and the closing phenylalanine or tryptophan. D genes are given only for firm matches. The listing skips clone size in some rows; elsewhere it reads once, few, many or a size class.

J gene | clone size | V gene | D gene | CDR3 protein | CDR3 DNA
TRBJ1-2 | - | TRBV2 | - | CASSVGGGYTF | TGTGCCAGCAGTGTAGGGGGTGGCTACACCTTC
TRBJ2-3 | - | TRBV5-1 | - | CASSLGTQTDTQYF | TGCGCCAGCAGCTTAGGGACGCAAACAGATACGCAGTATTTT
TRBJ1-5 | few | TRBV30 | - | CAWKGVGAQHF | TGTGCCTGGAAGGGTGTGGGGGCCCAGCATTTT
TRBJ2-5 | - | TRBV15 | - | CATSTRQEGQETQYF | TGTGCCACCAGCACCCGACAGGAGGGCCAAGAGACCCAGTACTTC
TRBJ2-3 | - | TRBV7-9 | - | CASSFEGPDTQYF | TGTGCCAGCAGCTTTGAGGGCCCAGATACGCAGTATTTT
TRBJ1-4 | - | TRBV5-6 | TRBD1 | CASSLTGTGDEKLFF | TGTGCCAGCAGCTTAACCGGGACAGGGGATGAAAAACTGTTTTTT
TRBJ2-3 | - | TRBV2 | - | CASSGLADTDTQYF | TGTGCCAGCAGTGGGCTAGCAGACACAGATACGCAGTATTTT
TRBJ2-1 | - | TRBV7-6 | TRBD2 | CASSYRLADNEQFF | TGTGCCAGCAGCTATCGACTAGCGGACAATGAGCAGTTCTTC
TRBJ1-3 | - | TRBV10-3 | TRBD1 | CAISATGDGNTIYF | TGTGCCATCAGTGCAACAGGGGATGGAAACACCATATATTTT
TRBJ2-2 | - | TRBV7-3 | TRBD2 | CASSPRLAGLGGELFF | TGTGCCAGCAGCCCGAGACTAGCGGGATTGGGCGGGGAGCTGTTTTTT
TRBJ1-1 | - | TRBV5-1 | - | CASSSSSALDTEAFF | TGCGCCAGCAGCTCAAGTTCGGCCCTGGACACTGAAGCTTTCTTT
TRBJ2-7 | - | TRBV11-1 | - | CASSLGGDFEQYF | TGTGCCAGCAGCTTAGGGGGTGATTTCGAGCAGTACTTC
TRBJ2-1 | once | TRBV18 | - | CASSQDWLRQQFF | TGTGCCAGCTCCCAAGACTGGTTGCGACAGCAGTTCTTC
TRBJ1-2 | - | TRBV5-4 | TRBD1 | CASSRDSDDYTF | TGTGCCAGCAGCCGGGACAGCGACGACTACACCTTC
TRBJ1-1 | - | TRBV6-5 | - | CASSYDVGGTEAFF | TGTGCCAGCAGTTACGACGTCGGGGGCACTGAAGCTTTCTTT
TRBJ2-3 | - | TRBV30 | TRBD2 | CAWGTWTSGVSDTQYF | TGTGCCTGGGGTACCTGGACTAGCGGGGTATCAGATACGCAGTATTTT
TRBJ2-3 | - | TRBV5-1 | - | CASSPGVPDTQYF | TGCGCCAGCAGCCCAGGGGTCCCAGATACGCAGTATTTT
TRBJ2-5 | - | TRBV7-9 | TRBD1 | CAGEMTGGEETQYF | TGTGCCGGCGAGATGACAGGGGGCGAAGAGACCCAGTACTTC
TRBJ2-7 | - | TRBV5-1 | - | CASSFQRGAYEQYF | TGCGCCAGCAGCTTCCAAAGGGGGGCCTACGAGCAGTACTTC
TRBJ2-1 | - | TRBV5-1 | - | CASSTTRSNEQFF | TGCGCCAGCAGCACAACTAGGTCCAATGAGCAGTTCTTC
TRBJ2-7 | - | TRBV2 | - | CASSPTSEQYF | TGTGCCAGCAGCCCTACTTCCGAGCAGTACTTC
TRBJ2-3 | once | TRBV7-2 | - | CASSLSLSGVNAQYF | TGTGCCAGCAGCTTAAGTCTGTCGGGAGTTAATGCGCAGTATTTT
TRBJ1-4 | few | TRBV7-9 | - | CASSLRSQGGEKLFF | TGTGCCAGCAGCTTACGGAGTCAGGGAGGTGAAAAACTGTTTTTT
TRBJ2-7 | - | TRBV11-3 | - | CATQTGQLPYEQYF | TGTGCCACCCAAACGGGGCAGCTCCCCTACGAGCAGTACTTC
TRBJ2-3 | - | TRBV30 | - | CAWSFEGRGLTDTQYF | TGTGCCTGGAGTTTTGAAGGCAGGGGACTCACAGATACGCAGTATTTT
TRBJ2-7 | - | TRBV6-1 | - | CASTGETGGGNEQYF | TGTGCCAGCACGGGGGAGACAGGAGGTGGGAACGAGCAGTACTTC
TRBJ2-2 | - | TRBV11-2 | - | CASSGMGLRNTGELFF | TGTGCCAGCAGCGGCATGGGTCTTAGGAACACCGGGGAGCTGTTTTTT
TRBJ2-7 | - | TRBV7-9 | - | CASSSWEAVPYEQYF | TGTGCCAGCAGCTCATGGGAAGCCGTTCCCTACGAGCAGTACTTC
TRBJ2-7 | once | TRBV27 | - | CASSDWTYEQYF | TGTGCCAGCAGTGACTGGACCTACGAGCAGTACTTC
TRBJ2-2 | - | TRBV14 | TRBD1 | CASSQEFGVGFSYFGQDTGELFF | TGTGCCAGCAGCCAAGAATTTGGGGTTGGTTTTAGCTATTTTGGACAGGACACCGGGGAGCTGTTTTTT
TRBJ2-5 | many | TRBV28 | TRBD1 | CASSLPQGQNQETQYF | TGTGCCAGCAGTTTACCCCAGGGACAGAACCAAGAGACCCAGTACTTC